This entry is about one TCR beta chain. The antigen is undetermined. Prepared TCR beta cDNA libraries contained unique molecular identifiers. Input of roughly 1 to 11 million T cells yielded roughly 0.5 million cDNA molecules. One entry per CDR3 protein, called by TCRdb with MiXCR from the PCR reads. The sample lists 750,000 to 900,000 distinct CDR3 sequences; around 46% were seen once. Trimming removed 5 bases at V and 1 base at J, with 14 bases between. This CDR3 has 15 amino acids. The sample originates from a study of post-analysis software for immune sequencing data. The study, taken as a whole, reports: Under the F measure, samples that were prepared in one batch clustered strongly together. Diversity measured as normalized Chao1 was significantly lower in multiple sclerosis patients than in controls. Patients used about 5 TRBV segments, including TRBV5-6, TRBV5-1 and TRBV20-1, more often than controls.

Sequenced input: blood. The chain recombines TRBV12-3 or TRBV12-4 with TRBJ1-2; a weak D match, TRBD1 (6 bases). This sequence originates from a girl under 18 with multiple sclerosis. The CDR3 DNA reads TGTGCCAGCAGTCGTAGACAGGACGATAACTATGGCTACACCTTC. Amino acid sequence: CASSRRQDDNYGYTF.